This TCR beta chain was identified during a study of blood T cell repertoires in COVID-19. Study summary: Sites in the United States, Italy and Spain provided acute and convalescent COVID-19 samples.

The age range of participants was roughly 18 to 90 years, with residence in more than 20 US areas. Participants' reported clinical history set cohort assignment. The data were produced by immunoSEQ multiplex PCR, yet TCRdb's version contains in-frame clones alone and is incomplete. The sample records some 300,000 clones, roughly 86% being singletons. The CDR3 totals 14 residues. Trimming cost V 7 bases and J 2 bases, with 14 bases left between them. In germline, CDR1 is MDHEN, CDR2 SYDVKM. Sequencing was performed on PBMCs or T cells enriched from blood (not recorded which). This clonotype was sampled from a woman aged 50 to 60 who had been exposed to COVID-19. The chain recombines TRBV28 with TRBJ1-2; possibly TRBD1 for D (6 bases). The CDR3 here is CASTGAGANYGYTF. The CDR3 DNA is TGTGCCAGCACCGGTGCAGGGGCCAACTATGGCTACACCTTC.